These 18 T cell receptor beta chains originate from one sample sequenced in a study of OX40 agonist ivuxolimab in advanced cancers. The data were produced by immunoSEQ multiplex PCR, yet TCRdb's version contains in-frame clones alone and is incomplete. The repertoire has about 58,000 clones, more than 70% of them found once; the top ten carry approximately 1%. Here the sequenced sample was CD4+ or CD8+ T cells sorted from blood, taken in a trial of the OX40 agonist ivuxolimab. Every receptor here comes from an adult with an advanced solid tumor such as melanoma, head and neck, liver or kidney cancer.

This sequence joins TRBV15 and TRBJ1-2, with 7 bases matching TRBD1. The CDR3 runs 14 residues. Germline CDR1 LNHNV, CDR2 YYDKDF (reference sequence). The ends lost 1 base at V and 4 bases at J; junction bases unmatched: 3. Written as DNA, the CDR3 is TGTGCCACCAGCAGAGCCGACAGGGCCTATGGCTACACCTTC. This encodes CATSRADRAYGYTF.

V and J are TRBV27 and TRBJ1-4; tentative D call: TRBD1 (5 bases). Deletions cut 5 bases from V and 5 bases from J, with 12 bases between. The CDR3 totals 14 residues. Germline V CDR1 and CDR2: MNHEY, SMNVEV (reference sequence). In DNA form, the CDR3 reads TGTGCCAGCAGTAGGGGCAATGGGAATGAAAAACTGTTTTTT. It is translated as CASSRGNGNEKLFF. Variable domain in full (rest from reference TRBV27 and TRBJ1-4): EAQVTQNPRYLITVTGKKLTVTCSQNMNHEYMSWYRQDPGLGLRQIYYSMNVEVTDKGDVPEGYKVSRKEKRNFPLILESPSPNQTSLYFCASSRGNGNEKLFFGSGTQLSVL.

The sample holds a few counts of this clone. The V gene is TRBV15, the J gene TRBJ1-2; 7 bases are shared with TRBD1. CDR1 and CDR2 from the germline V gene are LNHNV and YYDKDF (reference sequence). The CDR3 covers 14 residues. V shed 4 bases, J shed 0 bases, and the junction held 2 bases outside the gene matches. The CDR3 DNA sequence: TGTGCCACCAGCACAGGGGGTTCTAACTATGGCTACACCTTC. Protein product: CATSTGGSNYGYTF.

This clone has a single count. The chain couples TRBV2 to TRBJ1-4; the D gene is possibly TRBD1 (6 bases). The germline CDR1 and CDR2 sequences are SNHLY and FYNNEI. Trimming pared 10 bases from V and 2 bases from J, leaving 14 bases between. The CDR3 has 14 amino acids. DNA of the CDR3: TGTGCCACCCGGGGGGGGCGTACTAATGAAAAACTGTTTTTT. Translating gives CATRGGRTNEKLFF. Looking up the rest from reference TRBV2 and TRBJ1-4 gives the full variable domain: EPEVTQTPSHQVTQMGQEVILRCVPISNHLYFYWYRQILGQKVEFLVSFYNNEISEKSEIFDDQFSVERPDGSNFTLKIRSTKLEDSAMYFCATRGGRTNEKLFFGSGTQLSVL.

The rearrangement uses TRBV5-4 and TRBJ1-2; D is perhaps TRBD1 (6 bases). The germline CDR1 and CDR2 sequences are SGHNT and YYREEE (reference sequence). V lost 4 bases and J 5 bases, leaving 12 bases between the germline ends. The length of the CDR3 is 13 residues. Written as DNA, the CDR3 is TGTGCCAGCAGCCGTCCGGACAGATATGGCTACACCTTC. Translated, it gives CASSRPDRYGYTF.

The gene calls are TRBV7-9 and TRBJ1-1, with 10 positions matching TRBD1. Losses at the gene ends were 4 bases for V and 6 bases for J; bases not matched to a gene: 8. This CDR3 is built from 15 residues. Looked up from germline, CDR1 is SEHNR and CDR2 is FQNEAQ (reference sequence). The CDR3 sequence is CASSYDRGRGPEAFF. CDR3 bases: TGTGCCAGCAGCTACGACAGGGGGCGCGGGCCTGAAGCTTTCTTT.

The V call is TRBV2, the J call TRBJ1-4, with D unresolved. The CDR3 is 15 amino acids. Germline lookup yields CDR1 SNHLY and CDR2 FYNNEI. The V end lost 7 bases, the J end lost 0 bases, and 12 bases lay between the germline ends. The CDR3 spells CASKVMVSTNEKLFF. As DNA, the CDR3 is TGTGCCAGCAAAGTAATGGTTTCAACTAATGAAAAACTGTTTTTT.

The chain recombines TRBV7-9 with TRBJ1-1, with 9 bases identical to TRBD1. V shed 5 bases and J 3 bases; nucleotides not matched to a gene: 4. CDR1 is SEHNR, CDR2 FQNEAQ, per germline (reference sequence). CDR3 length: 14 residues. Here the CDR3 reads CASSIGQGHTEAFF. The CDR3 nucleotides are TGTGCCAGCAGCATAGGACAGGGGCACACTGAAGCTTTCTTT.

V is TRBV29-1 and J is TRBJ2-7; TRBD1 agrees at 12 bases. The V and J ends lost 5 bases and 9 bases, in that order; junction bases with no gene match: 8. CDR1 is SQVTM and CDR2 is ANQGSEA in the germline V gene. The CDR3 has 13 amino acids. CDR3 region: CSVSRDRGPGQYF. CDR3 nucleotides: TGCAGCGTTAGCCGGGACAGGGGGCCTGGGCAGTACTTC.

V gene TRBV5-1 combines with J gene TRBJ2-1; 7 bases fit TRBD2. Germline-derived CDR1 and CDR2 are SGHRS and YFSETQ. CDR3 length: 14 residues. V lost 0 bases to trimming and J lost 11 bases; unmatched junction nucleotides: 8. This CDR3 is CASSLDGTKQQQFF. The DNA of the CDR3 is TGCGCCAGCAGCTTGGACGGGACTAAACAACAGCAGTTCTTC. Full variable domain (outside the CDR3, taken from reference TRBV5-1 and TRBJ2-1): KAGVTQTPRYLIKTRGQQVTLSCSPISGHRSVSWYQQTPGQGLQFLFEYFSETQRNKGNFPGRFSGRQFSNSRSEMNVSTLELGDSALYLCASSLDGTKQQQFFGPGTRLTVL.

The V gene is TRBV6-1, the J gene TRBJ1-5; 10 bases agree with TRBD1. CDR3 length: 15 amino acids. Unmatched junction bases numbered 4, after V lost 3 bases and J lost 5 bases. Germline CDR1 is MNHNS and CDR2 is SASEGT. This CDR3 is CASSDGQGDDQPQHF. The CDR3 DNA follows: TGTGCCAGCAGTGATGGACAGGGGGACGATCAGCCCCAGCATTTT.

CDR3 bases: TGTGCCAGCAGCATAGGGACTAGCGTCGGGGAGCTGTTTTTT. This encodes CASSIGTSVGELFF. The chain joins TRBV5-4 to TRBJ2-2, with TRBD2 identical over 10 bases. Germline lookup yields CDR1 SGHNT and CDR2 YYREEE (reference sequence). Trimming cost V 4 bases and J 7 bases; bases outside gene matches: 4. The CDR3 is made up of 14 amino acids.

CDR3 sequence (DNA): TGTGCCAGTATACCCCAAAGCTTAAACACCGGGGAGCTGTTTTTT. Protein product: CASIPQSLNTGELFF. This chain links TRBV19 with TRBJ2-2; D gene unclear. Trimming removed 7 bases from V and 2 bases from J, with 14 bases in between. The V gene's germline CDR1 is LNHDA and CDR2 SQIVND (reference sequence). The CDR3 sequence is 15 residues long.

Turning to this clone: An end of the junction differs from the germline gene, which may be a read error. CDR3 amino acids: CASSFGDQPQHF. Here the CDR3 DNA reads TGTGCCAGCAGCTTCGGAGATCAGCCCCAGCATTTT. This chain joins TRBV5-1 and TRBJ1-5; D gene unclear. The CDR3 sequence is 12 residues long. Germline assignment: CDR1 SGHRS and CDR2 YFSETQ.

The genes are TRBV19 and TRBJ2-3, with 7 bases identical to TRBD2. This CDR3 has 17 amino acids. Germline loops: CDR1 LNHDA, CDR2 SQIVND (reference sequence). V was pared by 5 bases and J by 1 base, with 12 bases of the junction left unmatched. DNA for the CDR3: TGTGCCAGTAGTGTGTCCCGTCGAGCGGGGCGCACAGATACGCAGTATTTT. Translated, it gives CASSVSRRAGRTDTQYF. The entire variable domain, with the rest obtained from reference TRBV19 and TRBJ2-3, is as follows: DGGITQSPKYLFRKEGQNVTLSCEQNLNHDAMYWYRQDPGQGLRLIYYSQIVNDFQKGDIAEGYSVSREKKESFPLTVTSAQKNPTAFYLCASSVSRRAGRTDTQYFGPGTRLTVL.

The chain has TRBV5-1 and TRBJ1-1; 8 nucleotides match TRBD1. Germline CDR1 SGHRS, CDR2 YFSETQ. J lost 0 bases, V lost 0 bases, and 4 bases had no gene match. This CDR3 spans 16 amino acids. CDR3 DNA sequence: TGCGCCAGCAGCTTGGTTTCAGGGGGCCTGAACACTGAAGCTTTCTTT. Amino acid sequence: CASSLVSGGLNTEAFF.

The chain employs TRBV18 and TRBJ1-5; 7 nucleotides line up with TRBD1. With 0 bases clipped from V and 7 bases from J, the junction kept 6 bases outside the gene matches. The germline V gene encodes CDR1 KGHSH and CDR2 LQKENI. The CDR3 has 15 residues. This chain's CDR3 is CASSPPTGPRQPQHF. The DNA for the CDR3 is TGTGCCAGCTCACCACCGACAGGGCCGCGGCAGCCCCAGCATTTT.

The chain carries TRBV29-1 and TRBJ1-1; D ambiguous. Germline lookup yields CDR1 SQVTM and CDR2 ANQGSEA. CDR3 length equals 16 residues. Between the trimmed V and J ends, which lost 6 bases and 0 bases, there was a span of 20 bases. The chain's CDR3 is CSVDGVGERMNTEAFF. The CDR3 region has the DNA TGCAGCGTCGACGGGGTCGGGGAACGCATGAACACTGAAGCTTTCTTT.